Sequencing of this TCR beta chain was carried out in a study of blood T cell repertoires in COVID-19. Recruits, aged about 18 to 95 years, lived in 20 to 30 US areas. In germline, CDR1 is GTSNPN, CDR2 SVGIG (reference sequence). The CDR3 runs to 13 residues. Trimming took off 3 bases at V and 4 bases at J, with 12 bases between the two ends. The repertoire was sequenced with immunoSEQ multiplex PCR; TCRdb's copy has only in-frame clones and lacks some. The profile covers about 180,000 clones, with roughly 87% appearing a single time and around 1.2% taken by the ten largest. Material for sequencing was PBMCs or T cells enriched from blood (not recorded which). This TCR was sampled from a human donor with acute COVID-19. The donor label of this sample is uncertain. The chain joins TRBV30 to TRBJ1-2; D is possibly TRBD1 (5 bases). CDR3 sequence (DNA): TGTGCCTGGAGGATTACAGGCCGCTATGGCTACACCTTC. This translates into CAWRITGRYGYTF.